This T cell receptor (beta chain) was found in a study of T cells in Graves' hyperthyroidism and ophthalmopathy. Study-wide results and limits: Ophthalmopathy cases were set apart from stable hyperthyroidism by a 13 V-J model.

The table lists this clonotype with a few counts. The antigen remains undetermined. Template material for amplifying TCR beta CDR3 regions consisted of RNA transcripts. HTBI primers were used for first-round RT-PCR of the TCR CDR3. MiXCR was run by TCRdb on the multiplex PCR reads, yielding one entry per CDR3 protein. The table lists approximately 700,000 distinct CDR3 sequences, about 16% of them singletons. If no ophthalmopathy progression occurred within 18 months, Graves' hyperthyroidism was stable. Participants, patients aged 18 to 65, had newly diagnosed hyperthyroidism with a duration under 2 months. Approximately 10 ml of fresh peripheral blood supplied the PBMCs. The germline gives CDR1 MNHEY, CDR2 SVGEGT. The CDR3 extends over 15 amino acids. V lost 8 bases, J lost 2 bases, and 16 bases lay in between.

This receptor was identified in a man aged 18-30 years with Graves' hyperthyroidism. V is TRBV6-2 or TRBV6-3 and J is TRBJ1-5; D is possibly TRBD1 (6 bases). Material: blood. CDR3 amino acids: CASFSGGRGNQPQHF. DNA of the CDR3: TGTGCCAGCTTTTCGGGGGGGCGCGGCAATCAGCCCCAGCATTTT.